Following are 20 T cell receptor beta chains from one sample sequenced in a study of radiotherapy plus CTLA-4 blockade in lung cancer. Here immunoSEQ multiplex PCR was the method, and the copy in TCRdb shows in-frame clones only, minus some. The sample lists roughly 90,000 clones; 85% to 90% were seen once. The material was peripheral blood, obtained from a patient treated with radiotherapy plus ipilimumab. The receptors derive from a human donor with non-small cell lung cancer that progressed on radiotherapy plus ipilimumab.

The gene calls are TRBV9 and TRBJ2-1; 13 bases align to TRBD2. This CDR3 spans 14 amino acids. Trimming removed 3 bases from V and 10 bases from J; junction bases left unmatched: 4. Germline V gene sequence: CDR1 SGDLS, CDR2 YYNGEE. This chain's CDR3 is CASSGRTSGGEQFF. CDR3 nucleotide sequence: TGTGCCAGCAGCGGAAGGACTAGCGGGGGCGAGCAGTTCTTC.

The J gene is TRBJ1-1, the V gene TRBV6-1; TRBD1 agrees at 9 bases. The J segment lost 6 bases and the V segment lost 7 bases, leaving 12 bases of the junction unmatched. Germline-derived CDR1 and CDR2 are MNHNS and SASEGT. The CDR3 is 15 amino acids. The CDR3 sequence is CASTQRDRDVPEAFF. DNA for the CDR3: TGTGCCAGCACCCAAAGGGACAGGGATGTACCTGAAGCTTTCTTT.

The gene calls are TRBV6-6 and TRBJ2-5, with D perhaps matching TRBD2 (5 bases). The J call may be incorrect, as the DNA end agrees better with TRBJ2-7. The CDR3 is 14 residues long. Germline assignment: CDR1 MNHNY and CDR2 SVGAGI (reference sequence). The CDR3 nucleotides read TGTGCCAGCAGGCCCGGACTGAAAACCTACGAGCAGTACTTC. Its translation is CASRPGLKTYEQYF.

The V and J genes are TRBV15 and TRBJ2-2; tentatively, D is TRBD1 or TRBD2 (5 bases each). Germline V lookup: CDR1 LNHNV, CDR2 YYDKDF (reference sequence). The CDR3 has 15 residues. Deletions cut 8 bases from V and 4 bases from J, with 17 bases between. CDR3 sequence: CATATGRSFTGELFF. CDR3 in DNA: TGTGCCACCGCGACGGGACGAAGTTTCACCGGGGAGCTGTTTTTT.

This clone has a single count. This sequence joins TRBV7-8 and TRBJ1-2; D call uncertain. Trimming left V 6 bases short and J 5 bases short, with 13 bases between. This CDR3 region has 13 residues. CDR1 is SGHVS and CDR2 is FQNEAQ in the germline V gene. This CDR3 reads CASRSISEYGYTF. Here the CDR3 DNA reads TGTGCCAGCAGGTCAATCTCTGAATATGGCTACACCTTC.

CDR3 coding DNA: TGTGCCAGCAGCGTTGACGGGACTAAGCATTACGAGCAGTACTTC. This encodes CASSVDGTKHYEQYF. The V gene is TRBV9, the J gene TRBJ2-7; 7 bases agree with TRBD2. The CDR3 covers 15 residues. Germline CDR1 and CDR2: SGDLS and YYNGEE. V gave up 2 bases and J gave up 4 bases; unmatched junction bases: 9.

The chain has TRBV10-2 and TRBJ2-1, with 8 bases fitting TRBD2. Germline CDR1 WSHSY, CDR2 SAAADI. The trim removed 8 bases at V and 5 bases at J, leaving 5 bases unmatched. The CDR3 extends over 13 amino acids. CDR3 in amino acids: CASLAGHNNEQFF. CDR3 bases: TGCGCCAGCCTAGCGGGTCACAACAATGAGCAGTTCTTC.

This chain uses TRBV27 with TRBJ1-1; TRBD1 might be the D (5 bases). V lost 5 bases, J lost 2 bases, and 18 bases lay in between. This CDR3 contains 16 residues. From germline, CDR1 is MNHEY and CDR2 SMNVEV (reference sequence). The CDR3 region has the DNA TGTGCCAGCAGTCCCTCTGTGACAGCAGTAAACACTGAAGCTTTCTTT. It yields the protein CASSPSVTAVNTEAFF.

This chain uses TRBV5-1 with TRBJ1-2, with 9 bases fitting TRBD1. The V and J ends lost 1 base and 4 bases, in that order; junction bases with no gene match: 5. CDR3 length: 15 amino acids. Germline lookup yields CDR1 SGHRS and CDR2 YFSETQ. DNA of the CDR3: TGCGCCAGCAGCTTGATGACAGGGGGGAGCTATGGCTACACCTTC. Its protein is CASSLMTGGSYGYTF.

The gene calls are TRBV27 and TRBJ2-7, with TRBD1 matching 8 bases. Trimming at V came to 8 bases and at J to 1 base, leaving 13 bases not matched to a gene. Per the germline V gene, CDR1 is MNHEY and CDR2 is SMNVEV (reference sequence). This CDR3 spans 16 amino acids. The CDR3 bases are TGTGCCAGCCCTTATTCCGGGACAGGATTTTCCTACGAGCAGTACTTC. Its protein is CASPYSGTGFSYEQYF.

V usage is TRBV6-1 and J usage is TRBJ2-5, with TRBD1 as a possible D gene (5 bases). CDR3 size: 13 residues. V lost 5 bases and J 5 bases, leaving 12 bases between the germline ends. Germline loops: CDR1 MNHNS, CDR2 SASEGT. CDR3: CASSPTPGETQYF. CDR3 DNA sequence: TGTGCCAGCAGTCCAACCCCAGGGGAGACCCAGTACTTC.

This chain joins TRBV9 and TRBJ1-2, with unresolved D. V was clipped by 0 bases and J by 6 bases, with 12 bases between them. The CDR3 is made up of 14 amino acids. From germline, CDR1 is SGDLS and CDR2 YYNGEE. This chain's CDR3 is CASSVGLGLDGYTF. The CDR3 DNA reads TGTGCCAGCAGCGTAGGTCTAGGGTTGGATGGCTACACCTTC.

This sequence joins TRBV29-1 and TRBJ1-5; D may be TRBD1 (6 bases). V lost 7 bases and J lost 6, with 16 bases in between. Germline V gives CDR1 SQVTM, CDR2 ANQGSEA. CDR3 length: 13 residues. The CDR3 spells CSAVQGEGQPQHF. The CDR3 DNA is TGCAGCGCCGTACAGGGTGAGGGTCAGCCCCAGCATTTT. Filled out from reference TRBV29-1 and TRBJ1-5, the complete variable domain reads SAVISQKPSRDICQRGTSLTIQCQVDSQVTMMFWYRQQPGQSLTLIATANQGSEATYESGFVIDKFPISRPNLTFSTLTVSNMSPEDSSIYLCSAVQGEGQPQHFGDGTRLSIL.

The chain links TRBV19 to TRBJ2-1, with 9 bases aligning to TRBD2. CDR3 length: 15 amino acids. Trimming cost V 4 bases and J 4 bases; bases outside gene matches: 5. Per the germline V gene, CDR1 is LNHDA and CDR2 is SQIVND (reference sequence). The CDR3 nucleotides read TGTGCCAGTAGTAGAGCGGGGGGAGAGTACAATGAGCAGTTCTTC. Translating gives CASSRAGGEYNEQFF.

The chain employs TRBV4-1 and TRBJ2-5; D gene uncertain. The CDR3 sequence is 16 residues long. CDR1 and CDR2 (germline): MGHRA, YSYEKL. Trimming took 4 bases from V and 5 from J, leaving 20 bases between them. The CDR3 here is CASSPSGGPPGETQYF. The CDR3 coding sequence is TGCGCCAGCAGCCCGTCAGGTGGTCCCCCTGGGGAGACCCAGTACTTC.

This chain joins TRBV2 and TRBJ2-1; 12 bases agree with TRBD2. J lost 12 bases, V lost 6 bases, and 12 bases had no gene match. This CDR3 is 15 amino acids long. Germline V gives CDR1 SNHLY, CDR2 FYNNEI. The CDR3 loop reads CASSSGLAGNLGQFF. The CDR3 region has the DNA TGTGCCAGCAGCTCCGGACTAGCGGGGAACCTTGGGCAGTTCTTC.

The CDR3 reads CASSQVLSSAYNEQFF. CDR3 coding DNA: TGCGCCAGCAGCCAAGTTCTTTCTAGCGCGTACAATGAGCAGTTCTTC. The chain recombines TRBV4-1 with TRBJ2-1, with a possible D match to TRBD2 (6 bases). CDR3 length: 16 amino acids. The V and J ends lost 1 base and 4 bases respectively, with 14 bases between them. From germline, CDR1 is MGHRA and CDR2 YSYEKL.

This chain links TRBV29-1 with TRBJ2-7; D ambiguous. The CDR3 is 11 amino acids. In germline, CDR1 is SQVTM, CDR2 ANQGSEA. V lost 5 bases and J 3 bases, leaving 8 bases between the germline ends. As DNA, the CDR3 is TGCAGCGTTCAGACTGACTACGAGCAGTACTTC. Its protein product is CSVQTDYEQYF.

The chain recombines TRBV6-5 with TRBJ2-1, with 8 positions matching TRBD1. V dropped 6 bases and J dropped 4; count of bases not matched to a gene: 8. This CDR3 spans 15 amino acids. Germline CDR1 MNHEY, CDR2 SVGAGI. CDR3: CASSRGQGSYNEQFF. The CDR3 DNA follows: TGTGCCAGCAGCCGAGGACAGGGATCATACAATGAGCAGTTCTTC.

The rearrangement uses TRBV5-1 and TRBJ1-3, with 10 nucleotides matching TRBD1. This CDR3 is built from 19 residues. CDR1 and CDR2 (germline): SGHRS, YFSETQ. The trim removed 5 bases at V and 0 bases at J, leaving 14 bases unmatched. The CDR3 nucleotides read TGCGCCAGCAGACCGGGACAGGGGATTGGGACGGGCTCTGGAAACACCATATATTTT. It is translated as CASRPGQGIGTGSGNTIYF. Full variable domain (outside the CDR3, taken from reference TRBV5-1 and TRBJ1-3): KAGVTQTPRYLIKTRGQQVTLSCSPISGHRSVSWYQQTPGQGLQFLFEYFSETQRNKGNFPGRFSGRQFSNSRSEMNVSTLELGDSALYLCASRPGQGIGTGSGNTIYFGEGSWLTVV.